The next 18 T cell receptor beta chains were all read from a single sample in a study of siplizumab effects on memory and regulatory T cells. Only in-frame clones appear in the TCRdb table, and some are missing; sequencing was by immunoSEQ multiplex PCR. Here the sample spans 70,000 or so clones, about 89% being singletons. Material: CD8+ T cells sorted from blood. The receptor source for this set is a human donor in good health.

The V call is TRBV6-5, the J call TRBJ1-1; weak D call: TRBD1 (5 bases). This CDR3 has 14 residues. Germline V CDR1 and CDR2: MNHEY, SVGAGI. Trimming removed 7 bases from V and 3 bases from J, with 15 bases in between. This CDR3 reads CASTTDRADTEAFF. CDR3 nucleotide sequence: TGTGCCAGCACAACTGACAGAGCTGACACTGAAGCTTTCTTT.

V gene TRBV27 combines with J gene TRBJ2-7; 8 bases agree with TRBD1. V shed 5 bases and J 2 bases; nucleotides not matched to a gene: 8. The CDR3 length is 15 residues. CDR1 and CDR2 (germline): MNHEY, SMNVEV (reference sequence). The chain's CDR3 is CASSPGQGRAYEQYF. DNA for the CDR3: TGTGCCAGCAGTCCAGGACAGGGTAGGGCCTACGAGCAGTACTTC.

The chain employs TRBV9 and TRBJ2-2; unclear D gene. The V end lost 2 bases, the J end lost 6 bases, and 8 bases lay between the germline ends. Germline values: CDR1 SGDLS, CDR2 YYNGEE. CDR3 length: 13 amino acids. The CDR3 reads CASSVVRSGELFF. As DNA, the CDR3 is TGTGCCAGCAGCGTTGTTAGGTCCGGGGAGCTGTTTTTT.

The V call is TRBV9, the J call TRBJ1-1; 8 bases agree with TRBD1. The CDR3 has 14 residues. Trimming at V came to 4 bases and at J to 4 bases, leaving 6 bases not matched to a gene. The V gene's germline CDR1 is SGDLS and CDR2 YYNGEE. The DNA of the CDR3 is TGTGCCAGCAGCACTGGGACAGGAGCCACTGAAGCTTTCTTT. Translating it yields CASSTGTGATEAFF.

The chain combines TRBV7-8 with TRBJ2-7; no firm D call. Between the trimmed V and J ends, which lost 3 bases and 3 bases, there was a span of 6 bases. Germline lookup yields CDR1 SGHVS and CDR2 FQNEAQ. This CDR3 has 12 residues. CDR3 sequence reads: CASSFGDYEQYF. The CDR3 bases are TGTGCCAGCAGCTTTGGGGACTACGAGCAGTACTTC.

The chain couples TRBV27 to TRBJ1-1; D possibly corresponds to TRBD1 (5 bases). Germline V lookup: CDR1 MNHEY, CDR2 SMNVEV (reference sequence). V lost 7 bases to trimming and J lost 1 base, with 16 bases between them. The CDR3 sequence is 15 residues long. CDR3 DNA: TGTGCCAGCATCAGCTTTCGGGGGTGGAACACTGAAGCTTTCTTT. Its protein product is CASISFRGWNTEAFF.

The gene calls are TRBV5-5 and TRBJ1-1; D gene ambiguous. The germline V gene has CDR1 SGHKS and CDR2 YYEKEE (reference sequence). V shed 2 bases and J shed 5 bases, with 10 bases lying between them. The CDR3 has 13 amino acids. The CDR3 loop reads CASSFGVQTEAFF. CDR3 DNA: TGTGCCAGCAGCTTCGGGGTTCAAACTGAAGCTTTCTTT.

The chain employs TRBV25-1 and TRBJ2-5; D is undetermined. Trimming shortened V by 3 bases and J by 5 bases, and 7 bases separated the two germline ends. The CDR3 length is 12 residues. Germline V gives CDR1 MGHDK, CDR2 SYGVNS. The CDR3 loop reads CASSDPGETQYF. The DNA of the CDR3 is TGTGCCAGCAGTGATCCCGGGGAGACCCAGTACTTC.

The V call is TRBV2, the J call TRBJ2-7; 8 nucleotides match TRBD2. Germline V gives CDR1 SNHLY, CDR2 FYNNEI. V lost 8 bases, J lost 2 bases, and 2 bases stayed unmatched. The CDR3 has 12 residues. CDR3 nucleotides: TGTGCCAGCGGAGCGGGGGCCTACGAGCAGTACTTC. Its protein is CASGAGAYEQYF.

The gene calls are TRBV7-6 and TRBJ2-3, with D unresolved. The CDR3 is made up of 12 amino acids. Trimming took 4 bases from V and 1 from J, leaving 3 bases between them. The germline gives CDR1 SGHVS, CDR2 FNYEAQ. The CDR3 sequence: CASSSGTDTQYF. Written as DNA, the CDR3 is TGTGCCAGCAGCTCCGGCACAGATACGCAGTATTTT.

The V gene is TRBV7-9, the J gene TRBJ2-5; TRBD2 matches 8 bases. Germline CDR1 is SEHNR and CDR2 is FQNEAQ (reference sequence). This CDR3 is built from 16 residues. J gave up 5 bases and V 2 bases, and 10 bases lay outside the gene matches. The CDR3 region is CASSLLSGGPGETQYF. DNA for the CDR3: TGTGCCAGCAGCTTATTATCGGGAGGGCCGGGGGAGACCCAGTACTTC.

The CDR3 bases are TGCGCCAGCAGCTACGGACAGCTGAAGGATGAGCAGTTCTTC. Residues: CASSYGQLKDEQFF. The gene calls are TRBV5-1 and TRBJ2-1, with a tentative D call TRBD1 (6 bases). The CDR3 length is 14 residues. Germline V gene data show CDR1 as SGHRS and CDR2 as YFSETQ. Trimming removed 3 bases from V and 8 bases from J, with 15 bases in between.

The CDR3 loop is CASSQDLFGGETFF. The DNA of the CDR3 is TGCGCCAGCAGCCAAGATTTATTCGGGGGCGAAACTTTCTTT. V usage is TRBV4-1 and J usage is TRBJ1-1, with D possibly matching TRBD1 (6 bases). The CDR3 spans 14 residues. Germline CDR1 reads MGHRA; CDR2 reads YSYEKL. Trimming left V 0 bases short and J 12 bases short, with 17 bases between.

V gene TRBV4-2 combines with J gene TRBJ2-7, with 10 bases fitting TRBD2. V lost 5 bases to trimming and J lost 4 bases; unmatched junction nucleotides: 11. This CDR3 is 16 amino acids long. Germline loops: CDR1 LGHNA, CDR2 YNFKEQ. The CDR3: CASSVAGKLAGYEQYF. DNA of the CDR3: TGTGCCAGCAGCGTAGCCGGGAAACTAGCGGGGTACGAGCAGTACTTC.

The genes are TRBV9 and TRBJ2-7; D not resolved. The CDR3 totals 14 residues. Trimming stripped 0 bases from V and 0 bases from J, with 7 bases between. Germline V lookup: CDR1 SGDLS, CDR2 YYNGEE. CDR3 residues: CASSVEKGSYEQYF. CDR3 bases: TGTGCCAGCAGCGTAGAGAAGGGCTCCTACGAGCAGTACTTC.

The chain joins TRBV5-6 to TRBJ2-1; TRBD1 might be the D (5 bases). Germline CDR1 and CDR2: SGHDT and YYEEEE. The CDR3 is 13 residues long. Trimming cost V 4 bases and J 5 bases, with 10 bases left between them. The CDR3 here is CASSRWGHNEQFF. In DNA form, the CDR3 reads TGTGCCAGCAGCAGGTGGGGCCACAATGAGCAGTTCTTC.

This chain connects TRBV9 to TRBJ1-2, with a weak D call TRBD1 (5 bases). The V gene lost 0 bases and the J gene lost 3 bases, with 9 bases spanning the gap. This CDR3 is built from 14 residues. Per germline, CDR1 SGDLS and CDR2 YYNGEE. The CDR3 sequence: CASSVAGTDYGYTF. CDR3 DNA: TGTGCCAGCAGCGTAGCTGGGACGGACTATGGCTACACCTTC.

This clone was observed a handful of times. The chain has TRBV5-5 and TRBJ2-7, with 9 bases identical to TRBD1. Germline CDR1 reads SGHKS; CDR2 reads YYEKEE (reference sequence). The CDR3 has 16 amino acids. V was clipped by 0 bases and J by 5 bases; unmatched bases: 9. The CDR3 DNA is TGTGCCAGCAGCTTGGTGGGGACAGGGCGAACCCACGAGCAGTACTTC. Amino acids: CASSLVGTGRTHEQYF.